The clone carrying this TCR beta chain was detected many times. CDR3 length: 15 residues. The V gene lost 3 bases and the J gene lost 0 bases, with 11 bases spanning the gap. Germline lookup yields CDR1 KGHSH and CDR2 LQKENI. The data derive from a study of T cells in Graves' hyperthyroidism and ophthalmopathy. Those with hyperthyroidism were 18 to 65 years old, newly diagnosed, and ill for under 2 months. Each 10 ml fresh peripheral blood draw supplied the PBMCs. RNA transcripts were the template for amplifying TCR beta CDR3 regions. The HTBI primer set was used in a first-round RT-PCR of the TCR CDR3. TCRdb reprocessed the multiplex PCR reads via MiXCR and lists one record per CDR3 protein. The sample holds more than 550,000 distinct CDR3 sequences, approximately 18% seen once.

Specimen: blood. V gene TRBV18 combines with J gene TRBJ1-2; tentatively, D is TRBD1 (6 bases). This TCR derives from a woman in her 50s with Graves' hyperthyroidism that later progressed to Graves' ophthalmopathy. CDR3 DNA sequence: TGTGCCAGCTCACCTTGGACAGTAGCTAACTATGGCTACACCTTC. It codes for CASSPWTVANYGYTF.